This T cell receptor (beta chain) originates from a study of shared clonotypes between healthy human individuals. Regarding the study as a whole: Of the naive CD4 clonotypes, around 4.7% were shared across a handful of donors. Generally, estimated richness proved larger in naive subsets than it did in memory subsets. All-four-donor shared clonotypes had higher generation probabilities than non-shared clonotypes did.

TCRdb keeps only in-frame clones here, not all; method: immunoSEQ multiplex PCR. Of 150,000 to 200,000 clones in the sample, approximately 92% are singletons; the top ten hold around 0.067%. As concerns this clone: Its antigen is as yet unknown.

CDR3 length equals 16 residues. Trimming stripped 6 bases from V and 2 bases from J, with 18 bases between. In germline, CDR1 is MDHEN, CDR2 SYDVKM. Memory CD4+ cells were the fraction left after CD45RA+ naive selection. The rearrangement joins TRBV28 to TRBJ2-3; D may match TRBD1 or TRBD2 (6 bases each). Source material: naive CD4+ T cells sorted from blood. Subset in this sample: CD45RA+ positively selected. This receptor was obtained from a woman aged 25 to 39 in good health. The CDR3 loop reads CASSPPSAGHTDTQYF. CDR3 in DNA: TGTGCCAGCAGCCCCCCTTCGGCGGGACACACAGATACGCAGTATTTT.